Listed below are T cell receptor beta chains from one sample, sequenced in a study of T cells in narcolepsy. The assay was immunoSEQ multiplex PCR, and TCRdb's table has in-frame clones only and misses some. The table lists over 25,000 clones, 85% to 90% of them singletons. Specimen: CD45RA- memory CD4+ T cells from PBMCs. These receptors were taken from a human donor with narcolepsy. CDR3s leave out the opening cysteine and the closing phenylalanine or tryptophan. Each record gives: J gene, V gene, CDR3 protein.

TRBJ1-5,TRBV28,ASSYGFQPQH
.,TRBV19,ASSIGRRGEQY
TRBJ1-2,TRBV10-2,ATQTGTGLGYGYT
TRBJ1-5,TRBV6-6,ASSPGGNQPQH
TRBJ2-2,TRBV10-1,ASTRAGDSGELF
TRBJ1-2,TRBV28,ASTSPFRGKYGYT
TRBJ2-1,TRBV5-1,ASSLNAGGTNEQF
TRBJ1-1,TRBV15,ATSRSPLGTEAF
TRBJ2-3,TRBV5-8,ASSPTGTSTGTDTQY
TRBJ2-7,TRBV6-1,ASSEIIGRSYEQY
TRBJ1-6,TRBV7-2,ASSFGTGHGDNSPLH
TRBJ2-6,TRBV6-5,ASKQQGSGANVLT
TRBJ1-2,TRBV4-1,ASSQPWDTSYGYT
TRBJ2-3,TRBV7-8,ASSFEGEADTQY
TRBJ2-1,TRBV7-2,ASSLRQAWDEQF
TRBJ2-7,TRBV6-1,ASGESRRGLFEQY
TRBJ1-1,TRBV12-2,ASRLATAPVVEAEAF
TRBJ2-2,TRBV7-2,ASSPGQGLLGELF
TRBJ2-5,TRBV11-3,ASSPGLADSETQY
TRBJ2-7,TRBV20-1,SAEGYEQY
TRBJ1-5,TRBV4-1,ASSQDRDNNQPQH
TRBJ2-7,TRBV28,ASSQPQGRTYEQY
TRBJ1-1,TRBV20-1,SARVGGSAF
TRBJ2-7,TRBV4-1,ASSQGGTSGRTEQY
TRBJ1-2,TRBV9,ASSVSAGGQGGGYT
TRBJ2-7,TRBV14,ASSKGLFAYEQY
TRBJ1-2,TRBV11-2,ASSLAEGLHTLYGYT
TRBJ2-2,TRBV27,ASSPQRGRGNGELF
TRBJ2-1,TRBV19,ASLAGGGFNEQF
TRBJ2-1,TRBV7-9,ASRPGLVPQNEQF
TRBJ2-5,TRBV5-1,ASSSFGGSGEGETQY
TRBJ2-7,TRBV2,ASSTTGNYEQY
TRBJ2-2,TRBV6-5,AIRGRDSRAGELF
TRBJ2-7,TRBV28,ASSLVGNSYEQY
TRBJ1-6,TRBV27,ASRNPGSLYSPLH
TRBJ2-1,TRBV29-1,SVEGKYSYNEQF
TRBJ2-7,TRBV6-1,ASRERTSGRLYEQY
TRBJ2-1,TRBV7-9,ASSLGGTSGSYEQF
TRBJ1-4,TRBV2,ASRTGDTTNEKLF
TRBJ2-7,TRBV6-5,ASSYSGGASYEQY
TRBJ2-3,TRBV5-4,ASSLGVAGDSTDTQY
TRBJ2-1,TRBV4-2,ASSQGGTSSYNEQF
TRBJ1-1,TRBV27,ASSLTTGSGTEAF
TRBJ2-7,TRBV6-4,ASSDSTSGSYEQY
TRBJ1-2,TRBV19,ASNPAGKDYGYT
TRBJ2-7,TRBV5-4,ASSRGGENYEQY